This is a list of T cell receptor beta chains from one sample in a study of T cell responses to AZD1222 COVID-19 vaccine. Method: immunoSEQ multiplex PCR; TCRdb's copy keeps in-frame clones and lacks some. The repertoire holds roughly 120,000 clones, with roughly nine tenths as singletons. Sequenced here: peripheral blood, sampled on day 0 of AZD1222 vaccination. The source is an adult in good health. Each CDR3 is given with its conserved first and last residue. Fields, in order: J gene, V gene, clone size, CDR3 length, D gene, CDR3 protein, CDR3 DNA. The D gene is left open where the match is weak. Only some rows state a clone size, as once, few, many or a class for expanded clones.

TRBJ1-2	TRBV2	NA	13	NA	CASSPTGLNGYTF	TGTGCCAGCAGCCCCACAGGGCTGAATGGCTACACCTTC
TRBJ1-4	TRBV24-1	NA	12	NA	CATSRGNEKLFF	TGTGCCACCAGCCGGGGGAATGAAAAACTGTTTTTT
TRBJ2-1	TRBV19	NA	14	NA	CASNEGREYNEQFF	TGTGCCAGTAACGAGGGCAGGGAGTACAATGAGCAGTTCTTC
TRBJ2-3	TRBV5-1	NA	13	NA	CASSLIVGDTQYF	TGCGCCAGCAGCTTGATAGTAGGAGATACGCAGTATTTT
TRBJ1-1	TRBV23-1	few	13	NA	CASSLGSNTEAFF	TGCGCCAGCAGTCTAGGGTCGAACACTGAAGCTTTCTTT
TRBJ1-5	TRBV18	NA	18	TRBD1	CASSPNAPGQTSNQPQHF	TGTGCCAGCTCACCAAATGCCCCGGGACAGACTAGCAATCAGCCCCAGCATTTT
TRBJ2-3	TRBV10-2	NA	14	NA	CASSGGGNADTQYF	TGCGCCAGCAGTGGGGGCGGGAATGCAGATACGCAGTATTTT
TRBJ1-1	TRBV6-4	NA	14	NA	CASSDSSLGTEAFF	TGTGCCAGCAGTGACTCTAGCCTGGGCACTGAAGCTTTCTTT
TRBJ1-1	TRBV4-1	few	15	TRBD1	CASRGFEGQENEAFF	TGCGCCAGCAGAGGCTTTGAAGGACAGGAAAATGAAGCTTTCTTT
TRBJ2-2	TRBV29-1	NA	14	TRBD2	CSGGLAGGTGELFF	TGCAGCGGAGGACTAGCGGGAGGTACCGGGGAGCTGTTTTTT
TRBJ1-6	TRBV29-1	NA	14	NA	CSVGSGVGNSPLHF	TGCAGCGTCGGATCAGGGGTCGGGAATTCACCCCTCCACTTT